One and the same sample provided the 20 T cell receptor beta chains below, sequenced in a study of radiation and T cells in renal cell carcinoma. As to time point: blood 2 weeks post-SBRT. Treatment defined: 15 Gy SBRT to primary tumor, nephrectomy 4 weeks later. Libraries were prepared by immunoSEQ multiplex PCR; TCRdb keeps only in-frame clonotypes and omits some of them. The repertoire holds about 150,000 clones, with roughly 90% as singletons. The starting material was blood, obtained from a patient whose treatment included radiotherapy and nephrectomy. Receptor source: a woman aged 50 to 60 with renal cell carcinoma.

The V gene is TRBV7-9, the J gene TRBJ1-1; D remains unclear. This CDR3 is 16 amino acids long. Germline V gene sequence: CDR1 SEHNR, CDR2 FQNEAQ (reference sequence). Trimming stripped 4 bases from V and 2 bases from J, with 17 bases between. CDR3 protein: CASSYAGLEGNTEAFF. The CDR3 region has the DNA TGTGCCAGCAGCTATGCCGGACTAGAAGGAAACACTGAAGCTTTCTTT.

The rearrangement uses TRBV12-1 and TRBJ1-1. TRBV12-1 constitutes a pseudogene. This CDR3 has 15 amino acids. CDR3 sequence: CASSFAIGQNTEAFF. The CDR3 DNA reads TGTGCCAGCAGCTTTGCGATCGGGCAGAACACTGAAGCTTTCTTT.

In its sample, this clone was seen once. This rearrangement joins TRBV6-5 to TRBJ1-1; D not resolved. V gave up 7 bases and J gave up 7 bases, with 13 bases separating them. Germline V gene data show CDR1 as MNHEY and CDR2 as SVGAGI. This CDR3 comprises 12 residues. CDR3 loop: CASIAGTFEAFF. CDR3 DNA: TGTGCCAGCATAGCGGGCACCTTTGAAGCTTTCTTT.

The CDR3 sequence is CASSLDMGAGNEQFF. The CDR3 DNA sequence: TGTGCCAGCAGCTTGGATATGGGGGCTGGTAATGAGCAGTTCTTC. The chain employs TRBV5-5 and TRBJ2-1, with a possible D match to TRBD1 (6 bases). Germline CDR1 reads SGHKS; CDR2 reads YYEKEE (reference sequence). The CDR3 has 15 amino acids. The V end was cut by 0 bases, the J end by 7 bases, with 14 bases between.

The chain uses TRBV19 and TRBJ1-3, with D hard to call. CDR1 LNHDA and CDR2 SQIVND come from the germline V gene (reference sequence). Trimming removed 3 bases at V and 6 bases at J, with 15 bases between. CDR3 length: 15 residues. The CDR3 region has the DNA TGTGCCAGTAGTATTTGGAATCCGTCGGCAAACACCATATATTTT. Protein: CASSIWNPSANTIYF.

This chain links TRBV19 with TRBJ2-7; D assignment may be TRBD1 or TRBD2 (7 bases each). Per germline, CDR1 LNHDA and CDR2 SQIVND (reference sequence). V was shortened by 5 bases and J by 3 bases, with 23 bases between the two germline ends. The CDR3 consists of 17 residues. The CDR3 region has the DNA TGTGCCAGTAGTCGTTTTGTCCAGCGGGACAGAAACTACGAGCAGTACTTC. As protein: CASSRFVQRDRNYEQYF.

This clone was counted a single time. V and J are TRBV11-2 and TRBJ2-7; TRBD2 matches at 8 bases. Per the germline V gene, CDR1 is SGHAT and CDR2 is FQNNGV. This CDR3 has 17 amino acids. J lost 3 bases, V lost 0 bases, and 10 bases had no gene match. The CDR3 loop is CASSLDPPGLEIYEQYF. CDR3 DNA: TGTGCCAGCAGCTTAGATCCCCCGGGACTAGAGATCTACGAGCAGTACTTC.

The chain carries TRBV19 and TRBJ1-2; TRBD1 agrees at 7 bases. Germline V gene lookup returns CDR1 LNHDA and CDR2 SQIVND (reference sequence). Trimming cost V 5 bases and J 8 bases; bases outside gene matches: 8. CDR3 length: 13 amino acids. As DNA, the CDR3 is TGTGCCAGTAGTGCGGAGGGGGCGCGAGGCTACACCTTC. Its translation is CASSAEGARGYTF.

The J gene is TRBJ2-5, the V gene TRBV5-4; no definite D call. V was cut by 3 bases and J by 2 bases, with 17 bases left in between. CDR1 is SGHNT, CDR2 YYREEE, per germline (reference sequence). The CDR3 consists of 16 residues. The CDR3 DNA sequence: TGTGCCAGCAGCTCTTGGACGAAAAAACCGCAAGAGACCCAGTACTTC. It codes for CASSSWTKKPQETQYF.

In this sample, this clone turned up once. The rearrangement links TRBV19 to TRBJ1-1, with D perhaps matching TRBD1 (5 bases). Germline V CDR1 and CDR2: LNHDA, SQIVND (reference sequence). V lost 4 bases and J lost 4, with 16 bases in between. The CDR3 consists of 15 residues. The CDR3 loop reads CASSTQGRAGTEAFF. The CDR3, as DNA: TGTGCCAGTAGTACTCAGGGACGTGCGGGCACTGAAGCTTTCTTT.

This rearrangement joins TRBV19 to TRBJ1-5; TRBD1 matches 8 bases. Germline V CDR1 and CDR2: LNHDA, SQIVND (reference sequence). Trimming took 3 bases from V and 6 from J; bases not matched to a gene: 16. The CDR3 covers 18 residues. CDR3 coding DNA: TGTGCCAGTAGTATCGACTACCCCCAGGGGGCCCCGGGTCAGCCCCAGCATTTT. It codes for CASSIDYPQGAPGQPQHF.

The chain joins TRBV6-5 to TRBJ1-2; no firm D call. CDR3 length: 12 amino acids. Trimming pared 4 bases from V and 4 bases from J, leaving 7 bases between. Germline lookup yields CDR1 MNHEY and CDR2 SVGAGI. CDR3 in DNA: TGTGCCAGCAGTTCCGATCGCTATGGCTACACCTTC. It codes for CASSSDRYGYTF.

This chain connects TRBV18 to TRBJ1-4, with no clear D. CDR3 length: 14 amino acids. Germline-derived CDR1 and CDR2 are KGHSH and LQKENI. Trimming removed 3 bases at V and 3 bases at J, with 8 bases between. As DNA, the CDR3 is TGTGCCAGCTCACCTCTGCAGCCTAATGAAAAACTGTTTTTT. This sequence encodes CASSPLQPNEKLFF.

The rearrangement uses TRBV18 and TRBJ1-2; no reliable D call. The CDR3 sequence is 12 residues long. V was shortened by 6 bases and J by 6 bases, with 11 bases between the two germline ends. CDR1 is KGHSH and CDR2 is LQKENI in the germline V gene. CDR3 sequence: CASSTSRDGYTF. CDR3 nucleotides: TGTGCCAGCTCCACCTCGAGGGATGGCTACACCTTC.

The gene calls are TRBV14 and TRBJ2-1, with D perhaps being TRBD1 or TRBD2 (6 bases each). Germline CDR1 reads SGHDN; CDR2 reads FVKESK. The V end lost 6 bases, the J end lost 6 bases, and 24 bases lay between the germline ends. CDR3 length: 17 amino acids. The CDR3 coding sequence is TGTGCCAGCAGTCCAAGCATAGGTGAGGGGGGACGCAATGAGCAGTTCTTC. Translation: CASSPSIGEGGRNEQFF.

The chain couples TRBV5-1 to TRBJ1-2; the match to TRBD1 covers 9 bases. This CDR3 is 12 amino acids long. CDR1 SGHRS and CDR2 YFSETQ come from the germline V gene. Trimming at V came to 5 bases and at J to 8 bases, leaving 4 bases not matched to a gene. The CDR3 DNA reads as TGCGCCAGCAGACAGGGGGCGGAGGGCTACACCTTC. Protein product: CASRQGAEGYTF.

A single count supports this clone. The chain links TRBV18 to TRBJ2-7; TRBD2 is a possible D gene (5 bases). The CDR3 is 16 amino acids. Germline-derived CDR1 and CDR2 are KGHSH and LQKENI. V lost 3 bases, J lost 2 bases, and 17 bases lay in between. The DNA of the CDR3 is TGTGCCAGCTCACCCCTTCCTTGGGAGCTAGCCTACGAGCAGTACTTC. Protein: CASSPLPWELAYEQYF.

This CDR3 reads CASSSGLVAEAFF. CDR3 DNA sequence: TGTGCCAGCAGCTCTGGACTAGTTGCTGAAGCTTTCTTT. The chain is built from TRBV7-8 and TRBJ1-1; D ambiguous. V lost 4 bases to trimming and J lost 6 bases, with 12 bases between them. Per the germline V gene, CDR1 is SGHVS and CDR2 is FQNEAQ. The CDR3 spans 13 residues.

The rearrangement uses TRBV5-4 and TRBJ1-2; D is uncertain. The CDR3 length is 14 residues. V lost 3 bases and J lost 4, with 13 bases in between. Per the germline V gene, CDR1 is SGHNT and CDR2 is YYREEE (reference sequence). CDR3 sequence reads: CASSSDPPGYGYTF. CDR3 in DNA: TGTGCCAGCAGCTCGGATCCACCCGGCTATGGCTACACCTTC.

The chain couples TRBV13 to TRBJ2-7; D is undetermined. The length of the CDR3 is 13 residues. Germline V CDR1 and CDR2: PRHDT, FYEKMQ (reference sequence). The V end was cut by 4 bases, the J end by 3 bases, with 10 bases between. Here the CDR3 DNA reads TGTGCCAGCAGCTCCGACGGGTACTACGAGCAGTACTTC. This gives the protein CASSSDGYYEQYF.